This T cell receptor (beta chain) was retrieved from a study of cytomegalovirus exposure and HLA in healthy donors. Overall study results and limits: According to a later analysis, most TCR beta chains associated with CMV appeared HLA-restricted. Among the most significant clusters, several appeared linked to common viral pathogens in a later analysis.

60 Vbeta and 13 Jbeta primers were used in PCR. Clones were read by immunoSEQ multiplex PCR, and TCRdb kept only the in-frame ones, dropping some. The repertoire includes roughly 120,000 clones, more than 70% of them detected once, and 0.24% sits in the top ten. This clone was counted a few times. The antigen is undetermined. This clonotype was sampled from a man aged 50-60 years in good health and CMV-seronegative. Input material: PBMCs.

The CDR3 reads CASSLRGSYEQYF. The DNA of the CDR3 is TGTGCCAGCAGCTTACGTGGGAGCTACGAGCAGTACTTC. The chain uses TRBV7-2 and TRBJ2-7; a weak D match, TRBD2 (5 bases). The V end was cut by 2 bases, the J end by 3 bases, with 8 bases between. Germline loops: CDR1 SGHTA, CDR2 FQGNSA. The CDR3 spans 13 residues.